This passage covers 32 T cell receptor beta chains from one sample sequenced in a study of blood T cell repertoires in COVID-19. This table comes from immunoSEQ multiplex PCR, and its TCRdb copy is limited to in-frame clones, with some not included. The sample records approximately 450,000 clones, 80% to 90% being singletons. Sequenced material: peripheral blood. All receptors derive from a woman aged 30 to 39 with acute or convalescent COVID-19.

The chain uses TRBV18 and TRBJ1-2; D may be TRBD1 (5 bases). The length of the CDR3 is 16 residues. V was shortened by 2 bases and J by 4 bases, with 17 bases between the two germline ends. Germline CDR1 and CDR2: KGHSH and LQKENI. The CDR3 coding sequence is TGTGCCAGCTCACCATCCTCGGACATCTCTTCCTATGGCTACACCTTC. Encoded protein: CASSPSSDISSYGYTF.

The V call is TRBV19, the J call TRBJ2-3, with 7 bases matching TRBD2. Germline V lookup: CDR1 LNHDA, CDR2 SQIVND (reference sequence). This CDR3 comprises 17 residues. J lost 1 base, V lost 4 bases, and 11 bases had no gene match. The CDR3 DNA follows: TGTGCCAGTAGTACCCCAAACGGGGGGAAGGGCACAGATACGCAGTATTTT. Protein product: CASSTPNGGKGTDTQYF. Supplemented by reference TRBV19 and TRBJ2-3, the full variable domain reads DGGITQSPKYLFRKEGQNVTLSCEQNLNHDAMYWYRQDPGQGLRLIYYSQIVNDFQKGDIAEGYSVSREKKESFPLTVTSAQKNPTAFYLCASSTPNGGKGTDTQYFGPGTRLTVL.

V and J are TRBV23-1 and TRBJ2-1; 13 bases are a match to TRBD2. TRBV23-1 falls under the ORF class, with uncertain function. The CDR3 runs to 16 residues. V dropped 4 bases and J dropped 8; count of bases not matched to a gene: 8. The chain's CDR3 is CASSRRGTSGAYEQFF. The CDR3 bases are TGCGCCAGCAGTCGGCGGGGGACTAGCGGGGCCTATGAGCAGTTCTTC.

About this clone: The same CDR3 also results from other DNA sequences found in this sample. The chain uses TRBV30 and TRBJ2-7; weak D call: TRBD1 (5 bases). There are 12 residues in the CDR3. CDR1 GTSNPN and CDR2 SVGIG come from the germline V gene (reference sequence). Trimming took 1 base from V and 4 from J, leaving 8 bases between them. CDR3 nucleotide sequence: TGTGCCTGGAGTGGGCAGGGATACGAGCAGTACTTC. This sequence encodes CAWSGQGYEQYF.

This chain links TRBV30 with TRBJ2-7; 8 nucleotides align to TRBD2. The junction had 7 bases not matched to a gene; V was cut back by 3 bases and J by 3 bases. The germline CDR1 and CDR2 sequences are GTSNPN and SVGIG (reference sequence). CDR3 length: 14 residues. CDR3 coding DNA: TGTGCCTGGAGCTCGGGGGGGCAAGGCTACGAGCAGTACTTC. Amino acid sequence: CAWSSGGQGYEQYF.

The CDR3 nucleotides are TGCAGCGCTTGGCAATACGAGCAGTACTTC. The encoded protein is CSAWQYEQYF. J is TRBJ2-7 and V is TRBV29-1; D not resolved. V was shortened by 7 bases and J by 4 bases, with 8 bases between the two germline ends. CDR1 is SQVTM and CDR2 is ANQGSEA in the germline V gene. The CDR3 is made up of 10 amino acids.

The genes are TRBV11-2 and TRBJ1-3; maybe TRBD1 (5 bases). V was pared by 1 base and J by 0 bases, with 13 bases between. Germline V gene data show CDR1 as SGHAT and CDR2 as FQNNGV. The CDR3 totals 17 residues. The CDR3 DNA sequence: TGTGCCAGCAGCTTAGGGTATGGGGCCCACTCTGGAAACACCATATATTTT. It yields the protein CASSLGYGAHSGNTIYF.

The CDR3 protein is CASTRQSTGELFF. CDR3 nucleotides: TGTGCCAGCACCCGACAGTCCACCGGGGAGCTGTTTTTT. V and J are TRBV18 and TRBJ2-2; maybe TRBD1 (5 bases). CDR1 is KGHSH, CDR2 LQKENI, per germline. V was shortened by 8 bases and J by 4 bases, with 11 bases between the two germline ends. The CDR3 has 13 residues.

The rearrangement uses TRBV4-2 and TRBJ2-1; 9 positions agree with TRBD1. The V segment lost 6 bases and the J segment 9 bases; nucleotides outside the gene matches: 9. This CDR3 has 14 amino acids. Germline CDR1 and CDR2: LGHNA and YNFKEQ. The CDR3 DNA sequence: TGTGCCAGCAGTCTCCAAGTGGACAGGGGTGAGCAGTTCTTC. It specifies CASSLQVDRGEQFF.

This rearrangement joins TRBV12-3 or TRBV12-4 to TRBJ2-1, with 7 positions matching TRBD1. J lost 10 bases, V lost 7 bases, and 10 bases had no gene match. The CDR3 has 13 amino acids. The CDR3: CASNLRGGREQFF. In nucleotides, the CDR3 is TGTGCCAGCAATCTTCGAGGGGGCAGGGAGCAGTTCTTC.

V is TRBV28 and J is TRBJ1-1; tentative D call: TRBD1 (6 bases). Trimming left V 5 bases short and J 1 base short, with 14 bases between. The CDR3 has 15 amino acids. From germline, CDR1 is MDHEN and CDR2 SYDVKM. The CDR3 DNA follows: TGTGCCAGCAGTATGAGGACAGTTACGAACACTGAAGCTTTCTTT. Amino acids: CASSMRTVTNTEAFF.

This chain links TRBV2 with TRBJ2-1; tentatively, D is TRBD2 (6 bases). Trimming left V 10 bases short and J 3 bases short, with 13 bases between. The CDR3 has 13 amino acids. Germline V CDR1 and CDR2: SNHLY, FYNNEI. The CDR3 sequence is CATQRRDYNEQFF. CDR3 nucleotide sequence: TGTGCCACCCAACGGCGGGACTACAATGAGCAGTTCTTC.

The chain has TRBV6-5 and TRBJ2-3, with D perhaps TRBD1 (6 bases). CDR1 is MNHEY and CDR2 is SVGAGI in the germline V gene. The CDR3 is 14 residues long. Deletions cut 7 bases from V and 0 bases from J, with 11 bases between. CDR3 sequence (DNA): TGTGCCAGCAAGACAGGCAGAAGCACAGATACGCAGTATTTT. It yields the protein CASKTGRSTDTQYF.

CDR3 sequence reads: CASSLRGWATYEQYF. The CDR3 DNA is TGTGCCAGCAGTTTAAGAGGGTGGGCCACCTACGAGCAGTACTTC. The V call is TRBV27, the J call TRBJ2-7; D perhaps matches TRBD2 (5 bases). Germline V gives CDR1 MNHEY, CDR2 SMNVEV (reference sequence). The CDR3 extends over 15 amino acids. V lost 2 bases, J lost 2 bases, and 13 bases lay in between.

The CDR3 DNA follows: TGCAGTGCTAGAGTTGGCGAAAAACTGTTTTTT. It is translated as CSARVGEKLFF. The rearrangement links TRBV20-1 to TRBJ1-4, with D unclear. Trimming took 1 base from V and 8 from J, leaving 5 bases between them. The CDR3 runs to 11 residues. CDR1 DFQATT and CDR2 SNEGSKA come from the germline V gene (reference sequence).

This chain uses TRBV4-1 with TRBJ2-7; TRBD1 matches 8 bases. Trimming removed 6 bases from V and 4 bases from J; junction bases left unmatched: 14. Germline lookup yields CDR1 MGHRA and CDR2 YSYEKL. CDR3 length: 16 amino acids. This chain's CDR3 is CASRLIPGTGLYEQYF. CDR3 nucleotides: TGCGCCAGCAGACTAATCCCCGGGACAGGTCTGTACGAGCAGTACTTC.

The CDR3 coding sequence is TGTGCCAGCAGCTCCGGGACTGCCGGGGAGCTGTTTTTT. This gives the protein CASSSGTAGELFF. The gene calls are TRBV11-3 and TRBJ2-2; D perhaps matches TRBD2 (6 bases). This CDR3 is built from 13 residues. V lost 4 bases to trimming and J lost 6 bases, with 9 bases between them. Germline V gene data show CDR1 as SGHNT and CDR2 as YENEEA.

CDR3 coding DNA: TGTGCCAGCAGGCCTGTGACGGCGGCGTGGTACCAAGAGACCCAGTACTTC. This encodes CASRPVTAAWYQETQYF. The chain recombines TRBV28 with TRBJ2-5; D is unresolved. Germline V gene sequence: CDR1 MDHEN, CDR2 SYDVKM. The CDR3 consists of 17 residues. The germline V and J ends were trimmed by 6 bases and 0 bases, with 20 bases remaining between them.

The chain has TRBV11-2 and TRBJ1-3; D may be TRBD1 (6 bases). Germline V CDR1 and CDR2: SGHAT, FQNNGV. Trimming took off 4 bases at V and 0 bases at J, with 13 bases between the two ends. This CDR3 has 16 amino acids. CDR3 in amino acids: CASSSQGQISGNTIYF. The CDR3 nucleotides are TGTGCCAGCAGCTCGCAAGGACAGATCTCTGGAAACACCATATATTTT.

The gene calls are TRBV27 and TRBJ2-3; 13 bases map to TRBD2. After removal of 5 bases from V and 2 bases from J, the junction contained 10 bases not matched to a gene. Germline loops: CDR1 MNHEY, CDR2 SMNVEV (reference sequence). The CDR3 extends over 18 amino acids. The CDR3 DNA sequence: TGTGCCAGCAGTCCTCGGAGGACTAGCGGGGGATTCACAGATACGCAGTATTTT. Amino acids: CASSPRRTSGGFTDTQYF.

The chain has TRBV6-1 and TRBJ1-6; 9 positions match TRBD1. The ends lost 7 bases at V and 7 bases at J; junction bases unmatched: 2. This CDR3 is built from 13 residues. Germline V lookup: CDR1 MNHNS, CDR2 SASEGT. CDR3 residues: CASTGTGNSPLHF. In DNA form, the CDR3 reads TGTGCCAGCACCGGGACAGGGAATTCACCCCTCCACTTT.

The chain is built from TRBV2 and TRBJ2-7, with D uncertain. This CDR3 is 17 amino acids long. CDR1 is SNHLY and CDR2 is FYNNEI in the germline V gene. Trimming shortened V by 3 bases and J by 2 bases, and 20 bases separated the two germline ends. The CDR3 nucleotides read TGTGCCAGCAGTGAGTCAAGGCGTGGAGAGTACACCTACGAGCAGTACTTC. Translation: CASSESRRGEYTYEQYF.

This clone was recorded only once. This chain uses TRBV2 with TRBJ1-5; D gene uncertain. The CDR3 totals 16 residues. Trimming pared 8 bases from V and 1 base from J, leaving 18 bases between. Looked up from germline, CDR1 is SNHLY and CDR2 is FYNNEI. The CDR3 DNA reads as TGTGCCAGCGCCGAGTACCCCCCACGGAGCAATCAGCCCCAGCATTTT. This translates into CASAEYPPRSNQPQHF. Combining the CDR3 with reference TRBV2 and TRBJ1-5 gives the whole variable domain EPEVTQTPSHQVTQMGQEVILRCVPISNHLYFYWYRQILGQKVEFLVSFYNNEISEKSEIFDDQFSVERPDGSNFTLKIRSTKLEDSAMYFCASAEYPPRSNQPQHFGDGTRLSIL.

This clone showed up just a few times. This chain joins TRBV2 and TRBJ1-2; unclear D gene. Deletions cut 8 bases from V and 8 bases from J, with 15 bases between. Looked up from germline, CDR1 is SNHLY and CDR2 is FYNNEI. The CDR3 length is 12 residues. For the CDR3, the DNA is TGTGCCAGCCTGAATACCATGGGCGGCTACACCTTC. It is translated as CASLNTMGGYTF.

Here the CDR3 reads CATSPSRQGVYNEQFF. The CDR3 nucleotides read TGTGCCACCAGTCCCTCAAGGCAGGGGGTCTACAATGAGCAGTTCTTC. This chain links TRBV15 with TRBJ2-1; 7 bases line up with TRBD1. This CDR3 has 16 amino acids. Germline CDR1 reads LNHNV; CDR2 reads YYDKDF (reference sequence). V gave up 6 bases and J gave up 3 bases; unmatched junction bases: 11.

The chain is built from TRBV5-1 and TRBJ2-2, with D possibly being TRBD1 (6 bases). The CDR3 contains 17 residues. Trimming removed 3 bases from V and 1 base from J, with 16 bases in between. Looked up from germline, CDR1 is SGHRS and CDR2 is YFSETQ. The CDR3: CASSSISDRRNTGELFF. The CDR3, as DNA: TGCGCCAGCAGCTCCATTTCTGACAGGAGGAACACCGGGGAGCTGTTTTTT.

V and J are TRBV9 and TRBJ2-1; 9 nucleotides agree with TRBD1. V dropped 4 bases and J dropped 9; count of bases not matched to a gene: 2. Germline-derived CDR1 and CDR2 are SGDLS and YYNGEE. This CDR3 has 12 amino acids. For the CDR3, the DNA is TGTGCCAGCAGCATGGGACAGGGTGAGCAGTTCTTC. Protein sequence: CASSMGQGEQFF.

The chain links TRBV5-5 to TRBJ2-5, with unresolved D. Germline CDR1 SGHKS, CDR2 YYEKEE (reference sequence). CDR3 size: 14 residues. Trimming removed 2 bases at V and 5 bases at J, with 13 bases between. The CDR3 DNA sequence: TGTGCCAGCAGCTTCCTTCGAGGAGATGAGACCCAGTACTTC. Its translation is CASSFLRGDETQYF.

The V call is TRBV12-5, the J call TRBJ1-2, with D perhaps TRBD1 (6 bases). There are 14 residues in the CDR3. Trimming shortened V by 5 bases and J by 2 bases, and 12 bases separated the two germline ends. CDR1 is LGHNT, CDR2 FRNRAP, per germline. The DNA for the CDR3 is TGTGCTAGTGGTCGGGACAACTGGAACTATGGCTACACCTTC. It is translated as CASGRDNWNYGYTF.

The chain recombines TRBV3-1 (or the pseudogene TRBV3-2) with TRBJ1-1, with TRBD1 matching over 7 bases. CDR1 is LGHDT and CDR2 is YNNKEL in the germline V gene (reference sequence). Unmatched junction bases numbered 8, after V lost 2 bases and J lost 5 bases. The CDR3 has 15 amino acids. CDR3 nucleotide sequence: TGTGCCAGCAGCCAACTTTCGACAGGGCAGACTGAAGCTTTCTTT. Its protein product is CASSQLSTGQTEAFF.

This clone was found a few times. The genes are TRBV7-3 and TRBJ1-1; the D gene is possibly TRBD1 (6 bases). V lost 5 bases, J lost 1 base, and 17 bases lay in between. Germline CDR1 is SGHTA and CDR2 is FQGTGA. This CDR3 is 16 amino acids long. CDR3: CASSPRAGQPNTEAFF. The CDR3 DNA is TGTGCCAGCAGCCCCCGGGCAGGACAGCCGAACACTGAAGCTTTCTTT.

The V call is TRBV6-5, the J call TRBJ1-6; 9 bases line up with TRBD1. The junction had 5 bases not matched to a gene; V was cut back by 6 bases and J by 8 bases. Germline values: CDR1 MNHEY, CDR2 SVGAGI. The CDR3 contains 14 residues. The CDR3: CASSYRGQDSPLHF. The CDR3 coding sequence is TGTGCCAGCAGCTACAGGGGGCAGGATTCACCCCTCCACTTT.